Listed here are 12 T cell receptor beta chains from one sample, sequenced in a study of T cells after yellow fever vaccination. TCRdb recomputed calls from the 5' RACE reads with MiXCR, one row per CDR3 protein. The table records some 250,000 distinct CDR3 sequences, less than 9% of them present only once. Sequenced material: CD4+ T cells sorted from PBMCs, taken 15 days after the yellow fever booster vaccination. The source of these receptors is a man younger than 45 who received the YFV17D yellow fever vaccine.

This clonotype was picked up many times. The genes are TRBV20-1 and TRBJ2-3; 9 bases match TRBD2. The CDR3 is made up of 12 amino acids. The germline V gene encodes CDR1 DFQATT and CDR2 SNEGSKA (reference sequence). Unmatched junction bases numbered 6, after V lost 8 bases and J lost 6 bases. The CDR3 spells CSLREGRDTQYF. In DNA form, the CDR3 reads TGCAGTTTGCGGGAGGGCCGGGATACGCAGTATTTT.

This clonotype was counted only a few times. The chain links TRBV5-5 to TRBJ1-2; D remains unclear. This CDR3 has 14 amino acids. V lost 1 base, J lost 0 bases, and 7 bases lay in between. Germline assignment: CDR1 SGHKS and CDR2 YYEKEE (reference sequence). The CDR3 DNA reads TGTGCCAGCAGCTTGATGGGCCCTAACTATGGCTACACCTTC. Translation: CASSLMGPNYGYTF.

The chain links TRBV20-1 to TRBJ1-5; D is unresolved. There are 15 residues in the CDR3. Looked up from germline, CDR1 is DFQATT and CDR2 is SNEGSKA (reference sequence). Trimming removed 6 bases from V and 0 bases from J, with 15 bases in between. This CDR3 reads CSAGPGANSNQPQHF. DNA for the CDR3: TGCAGTGCCGGACCGGGAGCCAATAGCAATCAGCCCCAGCATTTT.

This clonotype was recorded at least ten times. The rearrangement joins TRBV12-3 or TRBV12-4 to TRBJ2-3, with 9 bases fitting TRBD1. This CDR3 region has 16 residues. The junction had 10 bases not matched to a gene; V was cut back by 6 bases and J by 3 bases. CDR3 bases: TGTGCCAGCAGCCACCCCCGGGACAGGGTAACAGATACGCAGTATTTT. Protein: CASSHPRDRVTDTQYF.

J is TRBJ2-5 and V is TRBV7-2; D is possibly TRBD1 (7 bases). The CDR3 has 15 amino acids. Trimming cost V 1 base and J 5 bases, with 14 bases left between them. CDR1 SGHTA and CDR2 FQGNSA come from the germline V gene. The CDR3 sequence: CASSLGGTAGETQYF. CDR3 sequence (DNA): TGTGCCAGCAGCTTAGGCGGGACAGCTGGGGAGACCCAGTACTTC.

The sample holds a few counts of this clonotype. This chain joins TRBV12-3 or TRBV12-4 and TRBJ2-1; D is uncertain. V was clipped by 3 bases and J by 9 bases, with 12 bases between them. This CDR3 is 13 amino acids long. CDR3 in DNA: TGTGCCAGCAGTTTCGCTAGAGATTCTGAGCAGTTCTTC. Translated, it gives CASSFARDSEQFF.

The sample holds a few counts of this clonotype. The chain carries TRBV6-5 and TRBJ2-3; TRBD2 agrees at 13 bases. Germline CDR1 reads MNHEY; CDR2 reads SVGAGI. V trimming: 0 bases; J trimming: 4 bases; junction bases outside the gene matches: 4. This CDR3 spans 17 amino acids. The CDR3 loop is CASSYSIGLAGADTQYF. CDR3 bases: TGTGCCAGCAGTTACTCGATCGGACTAGCGGGAGCAGATACGCAGTATTTT.

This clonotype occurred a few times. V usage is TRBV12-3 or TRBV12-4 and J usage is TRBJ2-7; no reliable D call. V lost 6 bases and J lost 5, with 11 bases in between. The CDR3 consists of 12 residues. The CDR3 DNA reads TGTGCCAGCAGCTATTTTAGGGACGAGCAGTACTTC. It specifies CASSYFRDEQYF.

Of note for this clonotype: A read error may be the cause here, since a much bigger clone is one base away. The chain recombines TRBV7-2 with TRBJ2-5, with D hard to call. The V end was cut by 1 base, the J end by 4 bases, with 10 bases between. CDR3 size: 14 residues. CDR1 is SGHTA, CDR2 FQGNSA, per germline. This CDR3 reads CASSLDPSRETQYF. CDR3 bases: TGTGCCAGCAGCTTAGACCCCAGTAGAGAGACCCAGTACTTC.

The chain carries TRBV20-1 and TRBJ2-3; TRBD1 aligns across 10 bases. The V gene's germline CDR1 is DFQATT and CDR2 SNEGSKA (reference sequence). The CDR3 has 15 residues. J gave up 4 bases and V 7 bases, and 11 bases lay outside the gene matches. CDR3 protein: CSVMPGQGRSDTQYF. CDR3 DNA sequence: TGCAGTGTAATGCCGGGACAGGGGAGGTCAGATACGCAGTATTTT.

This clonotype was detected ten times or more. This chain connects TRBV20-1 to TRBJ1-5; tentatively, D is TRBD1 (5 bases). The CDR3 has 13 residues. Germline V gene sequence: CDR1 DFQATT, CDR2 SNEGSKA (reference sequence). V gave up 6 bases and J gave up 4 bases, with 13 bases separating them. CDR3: CSAQGDPNQPQHF. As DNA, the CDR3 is TGCAGTGCCCAGGGAGATCCGAATCAGCCCCAGCATTTT.

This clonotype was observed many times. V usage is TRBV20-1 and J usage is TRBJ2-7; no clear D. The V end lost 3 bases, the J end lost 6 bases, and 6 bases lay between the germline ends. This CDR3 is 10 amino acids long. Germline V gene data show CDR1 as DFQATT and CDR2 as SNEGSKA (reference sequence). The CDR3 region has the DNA TGCAGTGCTAGTAGGGTCGAGCAGTACTTC. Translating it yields CSASRVEQYF.